This TCR beta chain was documented in a study of OX40 agonist ivuxolimab in advanced cancers. Background for the entire study: Ivuxolimab was an agonistic, fully human IgG2 monoclonal antibody directed against OX40 (CD134), a costimulatory receptor. Of the roughly 54 dose-escalation patients, hepatocellular carcinoma was present in about 20, melanoma in roughly 15, renal cell carcinoma in 9 and head and neck cancer in 9. Intravenous ivuxolimab was administered to patients every 2 weeks at six dose levels: 0.01, 0.1, 0.3, 1.5, 3 and 10 mg/kg. The paper reports the monotherapy dose-escalation portion (N of about 47 patients) of the phase I ivuxolimab trial. Three dose-escalation patients achieved partial responses, one with hepatocellular carcinoma and two with cutaneous melanoma. In the dose-escalation cohort, 82.7% of patients were male, and the mean age was around 60 years, with a range of roughly 20 to 80. Prior anti-PD-1, anti-PD-L1 or anti-CTLA-4 therapy was permitted, and 30% to 50% of dose-escalation patients had received checkpoint inhibitors. The point of sequencing TCRbeta in the periphery was to test whether ivuxolimab changed TCR sequence diversity and drove clonal T-cell expansion.

Turning to this clone: Its antigen is currently not known. Base qualities were left out, and no much larger clone turns up one base away.

The trial excluded patients who had a history of autoimmune disease or were on systemic immunosuppression. Peripheral blood for TCR sequencing was collected from all dose cohorts at baseline, on cycle 4 day 1, and on cycle 7 day 1. The samples were drawn from a first-in-human, open-label, multicenter phase I dose-escalation trial of ivuxolimab. The trial enrolled adults with locally advanced or metastatic head and neck squamous cell, hepatocellular, melanoma or renal cell carcinoma. CD4+ and CD8+ T cells were sorted separately from peripheral blood before TCR sequencing. For sequencing of the TCRbeta CDR3 region, genomic DNA was extracted from the sorted cells. The immunoSEQ Assay was used for sequencing of TCRbeta CDR3 regions. TCRdb carries this immuneACCESS record with in-frame sequences only. Its versions omit some clonotypes, under half of them owing to an unresolved V gene in the studies checked, with the rest unexplained. The sample table contains tens of thousands of clones; only one count was recorded for 85% to 90% of them. About 13% of the sample is in the top ten clones.

The cysteine opens and the phenylalanine closes a CDR3 of 13 amino acids. This entry keeps only the CDR3 DNA: 39 bases, framed from base 1. From the germline V gene (reference sequence), CDR1 is MNHNY and CDR2 is SVGAGI. Overall study results and their limits: Partial responders in the 0.1-3.0 mg/kg groups had among the lowest normalized peripheral clonal expansion, especially among CD8+ T cells. Low levels of normalized T-cell clonal expansion were also seen in some nonresponding patients. At doses of 0.1 to 3.0 mg/kg, clonal expansion of both CD4+ and CD8+ T cells in blood was seen between baseline and week 6. After ivuxolimab, CD8+ T cells had more expanded clones than CD4+ T cells on average. The antigen specificity of the peripheral T cells that underwent clonal expansion was not determined.

The clonotype originates from an adult with an advanced solid tumor such as melanoma, head and neck, liver or kidney cancer. Recombination joined TRBV6-6 with TRBJ2-5; 6 matching bases give a weak D call of TRBD2. With the DNA end fitting TRBJ2-7 better, the J assignment may be wrong. The source was CD4+ or CD8+ T cells sorted from blood, collected in a trial of the OX40 agonist ivuxolimab. The nucleotide sequence is given as TGTGCCAGCAGCCCTCTAGCGACCTACGAGCAGTACTTC. It is translated as CASSPLATYEQYF.